A selection of T cell receptor beta chains follows, all from one sample in a study of T cell responses to AZD1222 COVID-19 vaccine. Libraries were prepared by immunoSEQ multiplex PCR; TCRdb keeps only in-frame clonotypes and omits some of them. The profile shows roughly 150,000 clones, roughly 92% of them singletons. Sample: peripheral blood, taken on day 0 of AZD1222 vaccination. These receptors originate from an adult in good health. Both conserved end residues are part of each CDR3. The order of the fields is CDR3 protein, CDR3 DNA, J gene, V gene, D gene, clone size, CDR3 length. The D gene is left open where the match is weak. Expanded clones get a size class; other rows say once, few or many, or leave the size out.

cdr3_aa: CASSLSITDRSYGYTF
cdr3_nt: TGTGCCAGCAGCCTCTCGATCACGGACAGGAGTTATGGCTACACCTTC
j_call: TRBJ1-2
v_call: TRBV7-2
d_call: TRBD1
clone_size: NA
cdr3_length: 16

cdr3_aa: CASSQIPPGGTDTQYF
cdr3_nt: TGTGCCAGCAGCCAAATCCCCCCAGGGGGCACAGATACGCAGTATTTT
j_call: TRBJ2-3
v_call: TRBV3-1/TRBV3-2
d_call: NA
clone_size: NA
cdr3_length: 16

cdr3_aa: CASSLVGAAGGQETQYF
cdr3_nt: TGTGCCAGCAGCTTAGTAGGGGCAGCGGGGGGACAAGAGACCCAGTACTTC
j_call: TRBJ2-5
v_call: TRBV7-2
d_call: TRBD2
clone_size: NA
cdr3_length: 17

cdr3_aa: CASSDSEVDTGELFF
cdr3_nt: TGCGCCAGCAGCGATTCAGAAGTTGACACCGGGGAGCTGTTTTTT
j_call: TRBJ2-2
v_call: TRBV10-1
d_call: NA
clone_size: NA
cdr3_length: 15

cdr3_aa: CASSPSDRVGYGYTF
cdr3_nt: TGTGCCAGCAGTCCTTCGGACAGGGTCGGGTATGGCTACACCTTC
j_call: TRBJ1-2
v_call: TRBV27
d_call: TRBD1
clone_size: NA
cdr3_length: 15

cdr3_aa: CASSKTSGGPWELFF
cdr3_nt: TGTGCCAGCAGCAAAACTAGCGGGGGGCCCTGGGAGCTGTTTTTT
j_call: TRBJ2-2
v_call: TRBV7-2
d_call: TRBD2
clone_size: NA
cdr3_length: 15

cdr3_aa: CASSLLDRGGITYEQYF
cdr3_nt: TGCGCCAGCAGCTTGTTGGACCGGGGCGGGATAACCTACGAGCAGTACTTC
j_call: TRBJ2-7
v_call: TRBV5-1
d_call: NA
clone_size: NA
cdr3_length: 17

cdr3_aa: CASSSGAGELFF
cdr3_nt: TGTGCCAGCAGCTCAGGGGCCGGGGAGCTGTTTTTT
j_call: TRBJ2-2
v_call: TRBV7-9
d_call: NA
clone_size: few
cdr3_length: 12

cdr3_aa: CASGNKGLAIDTQYF
cdr3_nt: TGTGCCAGCGGCAACAAGGGACTAGCGATAGATACGCAGTATTTT
j_call: TRBJ2-3
v_call: TRBV3-1/TRBV3-2
d_call: TRBD2
clone_size: NA
cdr3_length: 15

cdr3_aa: CASSIEDTPSTEAFF
cdr3_nt: TGTGCCAGTAGTATTGAGGACACCCCGAGCACTGAAGCTTTCTTT
j_call: TRBJ1-1
v_call: TRBV19
d_call: NA
clone_size: few
cdr3_length: 15

cdr3_aa: CASSDSFGGGPSQTQYF
cdr3_nt: TGTGCCAGCAGCGATTCTTTTGGGGGAGGGCCGTCGCAGACCCAGTACTTC
j_call: TRBJ2-5
v_call: TRBV27
d_call: TRBD2
clone_size: NA
cdr3_length: 17

cdr3_aa: CASNLGAETQYF
cdr3_nt: TGCGCCAGCAATTTAGGGGCGGAGACCCAGTACTTC
j_call: TRBJ2-5
v_call: TRBV5-1
d_call: NA
clone_size: NA
cdr3_length: 12

cdr3_aa: CATELPRGATEAFF
cdr3_nt: TGTGCCACCGAACTCCCCCGGGGGGCGACTGAAGCTTTCTTT
j_call: TRBJ1-1
v_call: TRBV7-9
d_call: NA
clone_size: NA
cdr3_length: 14

cdr3_aa: CASSVGGSRTGELFF
cdr3_nt: TGTGCCAGCAGCGTAGGGGGCAGTCGCACCGGGGAGCTGTTTTTT
j_call: TRBJ2-2
v_call: TRBV9
d_call: NA
clone_size: NA
cdr3_length: 15

cdr3_aa: CASRSQQGPRGYTF
cdr3_nt: TGTGCCAGCAGATCCCAACAGGGGCCTCGGGGCTACACCTTC
j_call: TRBJ1-2
v_call: TRBV6-5
d_call: TRBD1
clone_size: NA
cdr3_length: 14

cdr3_aa: CASSLIGTENTEAFF
cdr3_nt: TGCGCCAGCAGCCTAATAGGGACGGAAAACACTGAAGCTTTCTTT
j_call: TRBJ1-1
v_call: TRBV5-1
d_call: NA
clone_size: NA
cdr3_length: 15

cdr3_aa: CASRLIISNTGELFF
cdr3_nt: TGCGCCAGCAGGCTAATAATTTCGAACACCGGGGAGCTGTTTTTT
j_call: TRBJ2-2
v_call: TRBV4-1
d_call: NA
clone_size: NA
cdr3_length: 15

cdr3_aa: CASSEAVYGTSGAEQYF
cdr3_nt: TGTGCCAGCAGTGAAGCGGTGTACGGGACTAGCGGTGCCGAGCAGTACTTC
j_call: TRBJ2-7
v_call: TRBV2
d_call: TRBD2
clone_size: NA
cdr3_length: 17

cdr3_aa: CASSDSQGSTDTQYF
cdr3_nt: TGTGCCAGCAGTGACTCGCAGGGAAGCACAGATACGCAGTATTTT
j_call: TRBJ2-3
v_call: TRBV6-4
d_call: NA
clone_size: NA
cdr3_length: 15

cdr3_aa: CASSPVRGSPLHF
cdr3_nt: TGTGCCAGCAGCCCCGTGCGAGGGTCACCCCTCCACTTT
j_call: TRBJ1-6
v_call: TRBV7-2
d_call: NA
clone_size: NA
cdr3_length: 13

cdr3_aa: CASSQGSQPQHF
cdr3_nt: TGTGCCAGCAGTCAGGGAAGTCAGCCCCAGCATTTT
j_call: TRBJ1-5
v_call: TRBV7-9
d_call: NA
clone_size: NA
cdr3_length: 12

cdr3_aa: CASSPLAGGNTGELFF
cdr3_nt: TGCGCCAGCAGCCCTCTAGCGGGAGGGAACACCGGGGAGCTGTTTTTT
j_call: TRBJ2-2
v_call: TRBV4-1
d_call: TRBD2
clone_size: NA
cdr3_length: 16

cdr3_aa: CAWSILGGRKNSPLHF
cdr3_nt: TGTGCCTGGAGTATCCTTGGGGGGCGGAAGAATTCACCCCTCCACTTT
j_call: TRBJ1-6
v_call: TRBV30
d_call: NA
clone_size: NA
cdr3_length: 16

cdr3_aa: CASKPYRVFSYEQYF
cdr3_nt: TGTGCCAGCAAGCCATACAGGGTATTTTCCTACGAGCAGTACTTC
j_call: TRBJ2-7
v_call: TRBV5-6
d_call: NA
clone_size: once
cdr3_length: 15

cdr3_aa: CASSTSTRGRFGTDTQYF
cdr3_nt: TGTGCCAGCAGCACATCTACAAGGGGGAGGTTCGGCACAGATACGCAGTATTTT
j_call: TRBJ2-3
v_call: TRBV7-9
d_call: NA
clone_size: NA
cdr3_length: 18

cdr3_aa: CASRPGQGTYEQYF
cdr3_nt: TGCGCCAGCAGGCCGGGACAGGGGACCTACGAGCAGTACTTC
j_call: TRBJ2-7
v_call: TRBV10-2
d_call: TRBD1
clone_size: NA
cdr3_length: 14

cdr3_aa: CASSAQGAYEQYF
cdr3_nt: TGCGCCAGCTCGGCACAGGGGGCTTACGAGCAGTACTTC
j_call: TRBJ2-7
v_call: TRBV5-1
d_call: TRBD1
clone_size: NA
cdr3_length: 13

cdr3_aa: CASSNRGVSPLHF
cdr3_nt: TGTGCCAGTAGTAATCGAGGGGTTTCACCCCTCCACTTT
j_call: TRBJ1-6
v_call: TRBV19
d_call: NA
clone_size: NA
cdr3_length: 13

cdr3_aa: CASSLAWNTGELFF
cdr3_nt: TGTGCCAGCAGCTTAGCGTGGAACACCGGGGAGCTGTTTTTT
j_call: TRBJ2-2
v_call: TRBV11-2
d_call: NA
clone_size: few
cdr3_length: 14

cdr3_aa: CASSPAPDRAKNIQYF
cdr3_nt: TGTGCCAGCAGCCCAGCCCCGGACAGGGCCAAAAACATTCAGTACTTC
j_call: TRBJ2-4
v_call: TRBV7-8
d_call: TRBD1
clone_size: NA
cdr3_length: 16

cdr3_aa: CASSLGRPSSNQPQHF
cdr3_nt: TGTGCCAGCAGCTTAGGGCGACCTAGTAGCAATCAGCCCCAGCATTTT
j_call: TRBJ1-5
v_call: TRBV7-9
d_call: NA
clone_size: NA
cdr3_length: 16

cdr3_aa: CASSGEGLAGVPGELFF
cdr3_nt: TGTGCCAGCAGCGGAGAGGGACTAGCGGGAGTCCCCGGGGAGCTGTTTTTT
j_call: TRBJ2-2
v_call: TRBV11-3
d_call: TRBD2
clone_size: NA
cdr3_length: 17

cdr3_aa: CASSYTGSQETQYF
cdr3_nt: TGTGCCAGCAGTTACACAGGGTCCCAAGAGACCCAGTACTTC
j_call: TRBJ2-5
v_call: TRBV6-2/TRBV6-3
d_call: NA
clone_size: NA
cdr3_length: 14

cdr3_aa: CASSFGTQSYEQYF
cdr3_nt: TGTGCCAGCAGCTTCGGGACCCAGTCCTACGAGCAGTACTTC
j_call: TRBJ2-7
v_call: TRBV11-2
d_call: NA
clone_size: NA
cdr3_length: 14

cdr3_aa: CASGKGSSPLHF
cdr3_nt: TGTGCCAGCGGAAAGGGTAGTTCACCCCTCCACTTT
j_call: TRBJ1-6
v_call: TRBV2
d_call: NA
clone_size: NA
cdr3_length: 12

cdr3_aa: CAYGTSGYEQYF
cdr3_nt: TGTGCCTACGGGACTAGCGGCTACGAGCAGTACTTC
j_call: TRBJ2-7
v_call: TRBV30
d_call: TRBD2
clone_size: NA
cdr3_length: 12

cdr3_aa: CASSGTRGIFSPLHF
cdr3_nt: TGTGCCAGCAGTGGAACTCGGGGGATATTTTCACCCCTCCACTTT
j_call: TRBJ1-6
v_call: TRBV27
d_call: NA
clone_size: NA
cdr3_length: 15

cdr3_aa: CASSLQLGGTYEQYF
cdr3_nt: TGTGCCAGCAGCCTACAATTGGGGGGGACCTACGAGCAGTACTTC
j_call: TRBJ2-7
v_call: TRBV11-2
d_call: TRBD2
clone_size: NA
cdr3_length: 15

cdr3_aa: CSVRPFYRDIEAFF
cdr3_nt: TGCAGCGTCCGCCCTTTCTACAGGGATATCGAAGCTTTCTTT
j_call: TRBJ1-1
v_call: TRBV29-1
d_call: NA
clone_size: NA
cdr3_length: 14

cdr3_aa: CATSRDRGSDGYTF
cdr3_nt: TGTGCCACCAGCAGAGATAGAGGGTCAGATGGCTACACCTTC
j_call: TRBJ1-2
v_call: TRBV15
d_call: NA
clone_size: once
cdr3_length: 14

cdr3_aa: CASSMTGVGTDTQYF
cdr3_nt: TGTGCCAGCAGCATGACAGGGGTGGGCACAGATACGCAGTATTTT
j_call: TRBJ2-3
v_call: TRBV13
d_call: TRBD1
clone_size: NA
cdr3_length: 15

cdr3_aa: CASRERAGSNQPQHF
cdr3_nt: TGTGCCAGCAGGGAGAGGGCAGGGAGCAATCAGCCCCAGCATTTT
j_call: TRBJ1-5
v_call: TRBV6-5
d_call: NA
clone_size: NA
cdr3_length: 15

cdr3_aa: CASSFTSGRVYEQYF
cdr3_nt: TGTGCCAGCAGCTTCACTAGCGGGAGGGTCTACGAGCAGTACTTC
j_call: TRBJ2-7
v_call: TRBV7-2
d_call: TRBD2
clone_size: NA
cdr3_length: 15

cdr3_aa: CASSYRTATDTQYF
cdr3_nt: TGTGCCAGCAGTTACCGGACAGCCACAGATACGCAGTATTTT
j_call: TRBJ2-3
v_call: TRBV6-5
d_call: NA
clone_size: NA
cdr3_length: 14

cdr3_aa: CASSSPTEFYGYTF
cdr3_nt: TGTGCCAGCAGTTCCCCGACGGAGTTCTATGGCTACACCTTC
j_call: TRBJ1-2
v_call: TRBV6-5
d_call: NA
clone_size: NA
cdr3_length: 14

cdr3_aa: CASTRDRGYNSPLHF
cdr3_nt: TGTGCCAGCACCAGGGACAGGGGCTATAATTCACCCCTCCACTTT
j_call: TRBJ1-6
v_call: TRBV11-2
d_call: TRBD1
clone_size: NA
cdr3_length: 15

cdr3_aa: CASSLAAGYYEQYF
cdr3_nt: TGTGCCAGCAGCTTAGCTGCAGGCTACTACGAGCAGTACTTC
j_call: TRBJ2-7
v_call: TRBV7-2
d_call: NA
clone_size: NA
cdr3_length: 14

cdr3_aa: CASSDTPDPNTGELFF
cdr3_nt: TGTGCCAGCAGCGATACACCAGATCCGAACACCGGGGAGCTGTTTTTT
j_call: TRBJ2-2
v_call: TRBV7-8
d_call: NA
clone_size: NA
cdr3_length: 16

cdr3_aa: CASSKERSGGPSYNEQFF
cdr3_nt: TGTGCCAGCAGCAAAGAACGAAGCGGGGGACCCTCCTACAATGAGCAGTTCTTC
j_call: TRBJ2-1
v_call: TRBV21-1
d_call: NA
clone_size: NA
cdr3_length: 18

cdr3_aa: CASSPLAGTDTQYF
cdr3_nt: TGTGCTAGCAGCCCGCTAGCGGGGACAGATACGCAGTATTTT
j_call: TRBJ2-3
v_call: TRBV7-7
d_call: TRBD2
clone_size: NA
cdr3_length: 14

cdr3_aa: CAWTYRYSYEQYF
cdr3_nt: TGTGCCTGGACGTACCGCTACTCCTACGAGCAGTACTTC
j_call: TRBJ2-7
v_call: TRBV30
d_call: NA
clone_size: NA
cdr3_length: 13

cdr3_aa: CASSLLPLPNNEQFF
cdr3_nt: TGTGCCAGCAGCTTACTTCCACTCCCGAACAATGAGCAGTTCTTC
j_call: TRBJ2-1
v_call: TRBV11-1
d_call: NA
clone_size: NA
cdr3_length: 15

cdr3_aa: CASTRGLGGGYTF
cdr3_nt: TGTGCCAGCACCAGGGGGCTAGGGGGTGGCTACACCTTC
j_call: TRBJ1-2
v_call: TRBV2
d_call: TRBD1
clone_size: NA
cdr3_length: 13

cdr3_aa: CASRVGDNTEAFF
cdr3_nt: TGTGCCAGCAGGGTGGGGGATAACACTGAAGCTTTCTTT
j_call: TRBJ1-1
v_call: TRBV6-5
d_call: NA
clone_size: NA
cdr3_length: 13